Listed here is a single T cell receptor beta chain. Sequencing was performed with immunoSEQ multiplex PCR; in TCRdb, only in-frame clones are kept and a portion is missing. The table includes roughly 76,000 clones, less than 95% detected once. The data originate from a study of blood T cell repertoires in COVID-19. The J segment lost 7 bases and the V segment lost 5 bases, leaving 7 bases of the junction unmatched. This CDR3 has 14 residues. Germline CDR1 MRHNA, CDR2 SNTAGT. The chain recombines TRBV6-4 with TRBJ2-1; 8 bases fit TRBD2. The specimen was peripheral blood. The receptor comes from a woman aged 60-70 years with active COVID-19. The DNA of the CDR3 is TGTGCCAGCAGTCCACCCGGGACTAGAAATGAGCAGTTCTTC. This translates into CASSPPGTRNEQFF.